This passage covers 28 T cell receptor beta chains from one sample sequenced in a study of T cells in Graves' hyperthyroidism and ophthalmopathy. Amplification of TCR beta CDR3 regions used RNA as the template. The TCR CDR3 was amplified in a first-round RT-PCR using the HTBI primer set. TCRdb redid the calling of the multiplex PCR reads with MiXCR, one entry per CDR3 protein. The sample carries about 540,000 distinct CDR3 sequences, about half recorded once. Material for sequencing was peripheral blood or thyroid tissue (not recorded which). Source of these receptors: a woman under 30 with Graves' hyperthyroidism.

V is TRBV12-5 and J is TRBJ2-2; TRBD1 might be the D (5 bases). The CDR3 sequence is 16 residues long. Germline assignment: CDR1 LGHNT and CDR2 FRNRAP. V lost 0 bases and J lost 3, with 11 bases in between. In nucleotides, the CDR3 is TGTGCTAGTGGTTTGGTAATGGGCAGGGACACCGGGGAGCTGTTTTTT. Translating it yields CASGLVMGRDTGELFF.

J is TRBJ2-5 and V is TRBV2, with 8 positions matching TRBD2. Germline V gene sequence: CDR1 SNHLY, CDR2 FYNNEI. The CDR3 is 14 amino acids. V lost 7 bases to trimming and J lost 4 bases; unmatched junction nucleotides: 8. The CDR3 DNA is TGTGCCAGCACCCTAGCGGGCCACCCAGAGACCCAGTACTTC. This gives the protein CASTLAGHPETQYF. Using reference TRBV2 and TRBJ2-5 for the parts outside the CDR3, the full variable domain is EPEVTQTPSHQVTQMGQEVILRCVPISNHLYFYWYRQILGQKVEFLVSFYNNEISEKSEIFDDQFSVERPDGSNFTLKIRSTKLEDSAMYFCASTLAGHPETQYFGPGTRLLVL.

The chain uses TRBV9 and TRBJ2-5, with D perhaps TRBD1 or TRBD2 (6 bases each). CDR1 and CDR2 from the germline V gene are SGDLS and YYNGEE. Trimming removed 4 bases at V and 4 bases at J, with 14 bases between. The CDR3 length is 14 residues. The CDR3 here is CASSPRGVRETQYF. DNA for the CDR3: TGTGCCAGCAGCCCTAGGGGGGTCAGAGAGACCCAGTACTTC.

With respect to this clonotype: Since no conserved phenylalanine or tryptophan closes the CDR3, a read error is the likely cause. This CDR3 is CASSSQRVLNTEAFL. DNA of the CDR3: TGTGCCAGCAGCTCTCAACGCGTTTTGAACACTGAAGCTTTCCTT. The J gene is TRBJ1-1, the V gene TRBV7-8; D remains ambiguous. Trimming removed 4 bases at V and 0 bases at J, with 12 bases between. The V gene's germline CDR1 is SGHVS and CDR2 FQNEAQ. The CDR3 runs 15 residues.

This chain joins TRBV9 and TRBJ1-2; the D is unclear. This CDR3 contains 15 residues. The germline CDR1 and CDR2 sequences are SGDLS and YYNGEE. V was pared by 5 bases and J by 3 bases, with 17 bases between. CDR3 in amino acids: CASSPGPREYYGYTF. For the CDR3, the DNA is TGTGCCAGCAGTCCCGGACCTAGGGAATACTATGGCTACACCTTC.

About this clonotype: A read error is possible here, since a much larger clone lies one base away. The V gene is TRBV7-8, the J gene TRBJ1-3; D is undetermined. The V gene's germline CDR1 is SGHVS and CDR2 FQNEAQ. CDR3 length: 12 amino acids. V was trimmed by 8 bases and J by 0 bases, leaving 5 bases between them. CDR3 DNA sequence: TGTGCCAGCGGGGACTCTGGAAACACCATATATTTT. It yields the protein CASGDSGNTIYF.

DNA of the CDR3: TGTGCCAGCAGCTTAGAGGGTGAGACCATATATTTT. This codes for CASSLEGETIYF. The chain combines TRBV7-2 with TRBJ1-3; D not certain. Germline CDR1 SGHTA, CDR2 FQGNSA. Trimming stripped 1 base from V and 10 bases from J, with 8 bases between. The CDR3 spans 12 residues. The full variable domain, in which reference TRBV7-2 and TRBJ1-3 provide the parts outside the CDR3, is GAGVSQSPSNKVTEKGKDVELRCDPISGHTALYWYRQSLGQGLEFLIYFQGNSAPDKSGLPSDRFSAERTGGSVSTLTIQRTQQEDSAVYLCASSLEGETIYFGEGSWLTVV.

The chain carries TRBV7-2 and TRBJ2-5; a possible D gene is TRBD1 (6 bases). Trimming shortened V by 5 bases and J by 3 bases, and 10 bases separated the two germline ends. Germline V lookup: CDR1 SGHTA, CDR2 FQGNSA. The CDR3 contains 13 residues. The CDR3 nucleotides are TGTGCCAGCAGCCAGGACAGAAAAGAGACCCAGTACTTC. Translating it yields CASSQDRKETQYF. Variable domain in full (rest from reference TRBV7-2 and TRBJ2-5): GAGVSQSPSNKVTEKGKDVELRCDPISGHTALYWYRQSLGQGLEFLIYFQGNSAPDKSGLPSDRFSAERTGGSVSTLTIQRTQQEDSAVYLCASSQDRKETQYFGPGTRLLVL.

About this clonotype itself: The junction departs from the called germline gene at one end, perhaps through a read error. V gene TRBV24-1 combines with J gene TRBJ2-6, with a weak D call TRBD1 (5 bases). Germline loops: CDR1 KGHDR, CDR2 SFDVKD. The CDR3 spans 12 residues. CDR3 amino acids: CATRSGADVLAF. CDR3 DNA sequence: TGTGCCACCAGGTCTGGGGCCGACGTCCTGGCTTTC.

This chain connects TRBV10-3 to TRBJ1-1, with 10 bases aligning to TRBD1. Germline CDR1 ENHRY, CDR2 SYGVKD. The CDR3 totals 17 residues. With V trimmed by 3 bases and J by 4 bases, 11 bases remained unmatched. DNA of the CDR3: TGTGCCATCAGTGAACAAAACCTAGGACAGGGGGGCACTGAAGCTTTCTTT. Encoded protein: CAISEQNLGQGGTEAFF.

The chain couples TRBV15 to TRBJ1-2; D gene unclear. Trimming removed 0 bases at V and 6 bases at J, with 5 bases between. The germline V gene has CDR1 LNHNV and CDR2 YYDKDF (reference sequence). The CDR3 has 12 residues. The CDR3 sequence: CATSRDRHGYTF. The DNA for the CDR3 is TGTGCCACCAGCAGAGATCGACATGGCTACACCTTC.

The chain employs TRBV7-9 and TRBJ2-5; 9 bases fit TRBD1. CDR3 length: 14 amino acids. With V trimmed by 5 bases and J by 4 bases, 5 bases remained unmatched. From germline, CDR1 is SEHNR and CDR2 FQNEAQ (reference sequence). The CDR3 region is CASSVGQGRETQYF. Written as DNA, the CDR3 is TGTGCCAGCAGCGTCGGACAGGGGCGAGAGACCCAGTACTTC. The entire variable domain, with the rest obtained from reference TRBV7-9 and TRBJ2-5, is as follows: DTGVSQNPRHKITKRGQNVTFRCDPISEHNRLYWYRQTLGQGPEFLTYFQNEAQLEKSRLLSDRFSAERPKGSFSTLEIQRTEQGDSAMYLCASSVGQGRETQYFGPGTRLLVL.

This clonotype was seen a handful of times. This chain uses TRBV7-2 with TRBJ2-5; D assignment may be TRBD1 or TRBD2 (5 bases each). V lost 6 bases, J lost 6 bases, and 14 bases lay in between. CDR3 length equals 13 residues. CDR1 is SGHTA, CDR2 FQGNSA, per germline. This CDR3 is CASSSTGTKTQYF. As DNA, the CDR3 is TGTGCCAGCAGTTCGACCGGGACGAAGACCCAGTACTTC. The whole variable domain, remainder taken from reference TRBV7-2 and TRBJ2-5, is GAGVSQSPSNKVTEKGKDVELRCDPISGHTALYWYRQSLGQGLEFLIYFQGNSAPDKSGLPSDRFSAERTGGSVSTLTIQRTQQEDSAVYLCASSSTGTKTQYFGPGTRLLVL.

The J gene is TRBJ1-6, the V gene TRBV7-9, with D unresolved. Deletions cut 3 bases from V and 7 bases from J, with 13 bases between. The CDR3 consists of 15 residues. Germline loops: CDR1 SEHNR, CDR2 FQNEAQ (reference sequence). The CDR3 DNA sequence: TGTGCCAGCAGCTTCCAGGCCACGAGAAATTCACCCCTCCACTTT. Translating it yields CASSFQATRNSPLHF.

The rearrangement uses TRBV19 and TRBJ1-5; no reliable D call. The V gene's germline CDR1 is LNHDA and CDR2 SQIVND (reference sequence). The CDR3 loop spans 14 amino acids. V was cut by 1 base and J by 6 bases, with 10 bases left in between. The CDR3 here is CASSIGGTAQPQHF. The CDR3 DNA reads as TGTGCCAGTAGTATAGGGGGAACGGCTCAGCCCCAGCATTTT.

The rearrangement links TRBV7-3 to TRBJ1-1; unclear D gene. The CDR3 sequence is 15 residues long. Per the germline V gene, CDR1 is SGHTA and CDR2 is FQGTGA. V was trimmed by 2 bases and J by 5 bases, leaving 15 bases between them. CDR3 residues: CASSLASAGGTEAFF. The CDR3 DNA reads as TGTGCCAGCAGCTTAGCGTCGGCGGGAGGGACTGAAGCTTTCTTT.

This clonotype was counted only a few times. The CDR3 is CASSLEQGASGYTF. CDR3 DNA sequence: TGTGCCAGCAGCTTAGAACAGGGGGCGAGTGGCTACACCTTC. The chain couples TRBV13 to TRBJ1-2; 9 nucleotides agree with TRBD1. Germline V gives CDR1 PRHDT, CDR2 FYEKMQ (reference sequence). The CDR3 loop spans 14 amino acids. After removal of 1 base from V and 7 bases from J, the junction contained 4 bases not matched to a gene.

This clonotype has a count of ten or more. This chain connects TRBV24-1 to TRBJ2-5; possible D gene TRBD1, 5 bases. The CDR3 covers 14 residues. V lost 2 bases, J lost 2 bases, and 8 bases lay in between. The germline CDR1 and CDR2 sequences are KGHDR and SFDVKD. The CDR3 DNA reads as TGTGCCACCAGTGATTGGACAACGCAAGAGACCCAGTACTTC. Translated, it gives CATSDWTTQETQYF.

This clonotype has a handful of counts. An end of the junction differs from the germline gene, which may be a read error. V and J are TRBV7-2 and TRBJ2-7, with 8 bases fitting TRBD2. This CDR3 contains 15 residues. Germline V lookup: CDR1 SGHTA, CDR2 FQGNSA. DNA for the CDR3: TGCGCCAGCAGCCAGTTAGCGGGGAACTCCTACGAGCAGTACTTC. It specifies CASSQLAGNSYEQYF.

This sequence joins TRBV15 and TRBJ2-5; maybe TRBD2 (6 bases). Trimming took 5 bases from V and 6 from J, leaving 7 bases between them. Germline lookup yields CDR1 LNHNV and CDR2 YYDKDF (reference sequence). CDR3 length: 11 residues. The CDR3 sequence: CATSGRQTQYF. DNA of the CDR3: TGTGCCACCAGCGGGAGGCAGACCCAGTACTTC. Full variable domain (rest looked up from reference TRBV15 and TRBJ2-5): DAMVIQNPRYQVTQFGKPVTLSCSQTLNHNVMYWYQQKSSQAPKLLFHYYDKDFNNEADTPDNFQSRRPNTSFCFLDIRSPGLGDTAMYLCATSGRQTQYFGPGTRLLVL.

V usage is TRBV7-9 and J usage is TRBJ1-4; a weak D match, TRBD1 (6 bases). The germline gives CDR1 SEHNR, CDR2 FQNEAQ (reference sequence). This CDR3 is 14 amino acids long. Trimming took 3 bases from V and 11 from J, leaving 16 bases between them. CDR3 in DNA: TGTGCCAGCAGCTTGCTACAGGGTGGAGCGAAACTGTTTTTT. This gives the protein CASSLLQGGAKLFF.

The chain links TRBV25-1 to TRBJ1-1, with D possibly matching TRBD1 (5 bases). Trimming took 4 bases from V and 2 from J, leaving 14 bases between them. This CDR3 is built from 15 residues. Germline V gene data show CDR1 as MGHDK and CDR2 as SYGVNS. The CDR3, as DNA: TGTGCCAGCAGTGCGCAAGGGACTTACAACACTGAAGCTTTCTTT. Protein: CASSAQGTYNTEAFF.

This clonotype was detected a few times. This sequence joins TRBV7-2 and TRBJ2-7; D gene unclear. The length of the CDR3 is 15 residues. Germline-derived CDR1 and CDR2 are SGHTA and FQGNSA. Trimming left V 0 bases short and J 0 bases short, with 9 bases between. Written as DNA, the CDR3 is TGTGCCAGCAGCTTAGCGGCAGTAGACTCCTACGAGCAGTACTTC. The encoded protein is CASSLAAVDSYEQYF.

J is TRBJ2-7 and V is TRBV20-1; 8 nucleotides align to TRBD1. J was trimmed by 5 bases and V by 3 bases; bases with no gene match: 15. CDR3 length equals 16 residues. Germline V lookup: CDR1 DFQATT, CDR2 SNEGSKA (reference sequence). The CDR3, as DNA: TGCAGTGCTAGGCTCTTTTTGGCAGGGGGCAGCCACGAGCAGTACTTC. Translation: CSARLFLAGGSHEQYF.

Regarding this clonotype: Given a much more abundant clone one base away, this may be a read error. The chain couples TRBV24-1 to TRBJ1-2; 10 bases are shared with TRBD1. The CDR3 is made up of 17 amino acids. The V segment lost 4 bases and the J segment 4 bases; nucleotides outside the gene matches: 11. The germline V gene encodes CDR1 KGHDR and CDR2 SFDVKD. DNA for the CDR3: TGTGCCACCAGTGAGGCCAGCGGGGACAGGGGTCGCTATGGCTACACCTTC. It codes for CATSEASGDRGRYGYTF.

This chain connects TRBV7-2 to TRBJ1-5, with 7 bases lining up with TRBD1. With V trimmed by 4 bases and J by 0 bases, 9 bases remained unmatched. This CDR3 region has 17 residues. Germline CDR1 SGHTA, CDR2 FQGNSA. The CDR3 DNA follows: TGTGCCAGCAGCTCCCAACAGGGGATTAATAGCAATCAGCCCCAGCATTTT. Translated, it gives CASSSQQGINSNQPQHF.

This clonotype was counted between two and nine times. The chain has TRBV14 and TRBJ1-2, with a weak D call TRBD1 (5 bases). V lost 0 bases to trimming and J lost 3 bases, with 17 bases between them. The CDR3 spans 17 residues. The germline gives CDR1 SGHDN, CDR2 FVKESK. CDR3 region: CASSQDEGYAGDYGYTF. The CDR3 DNA sequence: TGTGCCAGCAGCCAAGACGAGGGGTACGCGGGGGACTATGGCTACACCTTC.

The chain uses TRBV20-1 and TRBJ2-5; 10 bases align to TRBD2. This CDR3 has 14 residues. Trimming took 2 bases from V and 5 from J; bases not matched to a gene: 5. Germline V lookup: CDR1 DFQATT, CDR2 SNEGSKA (reference sequence). The CDR3 region has the DNA TGCAGTGCTAGACGGAGCGGGAGGGTGGAGACCCAGTACTTC. Protein product: CSARRSGRVETQYF.